This T cell receptor (beta chain) was identified during a study of memory CD4+ T cells and cytomegalovirus serostatus. The sort gate was single viable CD3+CD4+CD8-CD45RO+ cells for memory CD4+ T cells. The method was immunoSEQ multiplex PCR; TCRdb's version includes in-frame clones alone and lacks a portion of them. Here the sample spans over 35,000 clones, roughly 78% being singletons. In germline, CDR1 is SNHLY, CDR2 FYNNEI. This CDR3 contains 14 residues. Trimming shortened V by 2 bases and J by 2 bases, and 10 bases separated the two germline ends. This sequence originates from an adult in good health and CMV-seronegative. V gene TRBV2 combines with J gene TRBJ2-7; a possible D gene is TRBD1 (6 bases). What was sequenced was memory CD4+ T cells from blood. The CDR3 here is CASSESQGPYEQYF. The CDR3 DNA reads TGTGCCAGCAGTGAATCACAGGGACCCTACGAGCAGTACTTC.